The source of this T cell receptor beta chain is a study of T cells in Graves' hyperthyroidism and ophthalmopathy. The sample holds many counts of this clonotype. Amplified regions were TCR beta CDR3 sequences from RNA transcripts. HTBI primers were used for first-round RT-PCR of the TCR CDR3. TCRdb ran MiXCR on the multiplex PCR reads and lists one entry per CDR3 protein. The sample records 340,000 or so distinct CDR3 sequences, 15% to 20% being singletons. This CDR3 has 16 amino acids. Germline V lookup: CDR1 LGHNA, CDR2 YNFKEQ. Trimming took 1 base from V and 1 from J; bases not matched to a gene: 5. Out of around 10 ml of fresh peripheral blood came the PBMCs.

The receptor was isolated from a woman between 45 and 60 years old with Graves' hyperthyroidism. Sequencing input: blood. The rearrangement uses TRBV4-2 and TRBJ2-3; 7 bases align to TRBD2. CDR3 in DNA: TGTGCCAGCAGCCAAGTATCGAGCGGGGGCACAGATACGCAGTATTTT. Encoded protein: CASSQVSSGGTDTQYF.